Shown below are 14 T cell receptor beta chains from a single sample sequenced in a study of shared clonotypes between healthy human individuals. Data came from immunoSEQ multiplex PCR; TCRdb stores just in-frame clones and leaves some out. The table lists 110,000 or so clones, about 71% of them singletons. Sequencing was performed on memory CD8+ T cells sorted from blood. Subset given: CD45RO+ cells pooled with CCR7-negative TemRA cells. The source of these receptors is a woman aged 25 to 39 in good health.

This sequence joins TRBV28 and TRBJ2-7, with D possibly TRBD2 on 6 matching bases. There are 12 residues in the CDR3. V was trimmed by 8 bases and J by 3 bases, leaving 11 bases between them. Germline V gene lookup returns CDR1 MDHEN and CDR2 SYDVKM. The CDR3 loop reads CASSSGVYEQYF. In nucleotides, the CDR3 is TGTGCCAGCTCCTCGGGGGTCTACGAGCAGTACTTC.

The rearrangement joins TRBV5-1 to TRBJ1-4; 9 bases are shared with TRBD1. The CDR3 totals 15 residues. Trimming at V came to 4 bases and at J to 1 base, leaving 2 bases not matched to a gene. CDR1 is SGHRS and CDR2 is YFSETQ in the germline V gene. The CDR3 DNA reads as TGCGCCAGCAGCCCGGGACAGGGAACTAATGAAAAACTGTTTTTT. Translation gives CASSPGQGTNEKLFF.

The chain links TRBV25-1 to TRBJ2-1, with D perhaps TRBD2 (5 bases). This CDR3 is 15 amino acids long. CDR1 MGHDK and CDR2 SYGVNS come from the germline V gene. V was shortened by 8 bases and J by 0 bases, with 14 bases between the two germline ends. In DNA, the CDR3 is TGTGCCAGCGCCCTCAGCGGAGGCTCCTACAATGAGCAGTTCTTC. Translation gives CASALSGGSYNEQFF.

The genes are TRBV2 and TRBJ2-5; D gene unclear. Germline assignment: CDR1 SNHLY and CDR2 FYNNEI. CDR3 length equals 16 residues. Deletions cut 0 bases from V and 5 bases from J, with 16 bases between. As DNA, the CDR3 is TGTGCCAGCAGTGAAGCGGGTAGTATGTGGACGGAGACCCAGTACTTC. Translation gives CASSEAGSMWTETQYF.

This clone was detected many times. This chain connects TRBV7-8 to TRBJ1-2; TRBD1 matches 10 bases. Germline CDR1 SGHVS, CDR2 FQNEAQ. The trim removed 5 bases at V and 0 bases at J, leaving 6 bases unmatched. This CDR3 contains 16 residues. CDR3 in DNA: TGTGCCAGCAGCGAAGACAGGGGGCGACCTAACTATGGCTACACCTTC. It codes for CASSEDRGRPNYGYTF.

J is TRBJ2-7 and V is TRBV25-1; TRBD2 matches at 8 bases. CDR1 is MGHDK, CDR2 SYGVNS, per germline. The ends lost 3 bases at V and 9 bases at J; junction bases unmatched: 7. The CDR3 is 13 amino acids. The DNA of the CDR3 is TGTGCCAGCAGTGATGCGGGAGGCATAGTGCAGTACTTC. The encoded protein is CASSDAGGIVQYF.

The rearrangement joins TRBV7-9 to TRBJ2-7; D is possibly TRBD2 (5 bases). This CDR3 region has 12 residues. CDR1 is SEHNR, CDR2 FQNEAQ, per germline (reference sequence). V lost 3 bases and J 6 bases, leaving 9 bases between the germline ends. CDR3 nucleotide sequence: TGTGCCAGCAGCTTTGGTGGACTCGAGCAGTACTTC. This sequence encodes CASSFGGLEQYF.

V and J are TRBV19 and TRBJ2-1, with D possibly being TRBD2 (5 bases). V lost 6 bases, J lost 0 bases, and 15 bases lay in between. The CDR3 sequence is 16 residues long. Looked up from germline, CDR1 is LNHDA and CDR2 is SQIVND (reference sequence). The chain's CDR3 is CASSFELTSSYNEQFF. Here the CDR3 DNA reads TGTGCCAGTAGCTTCGAACTTACTAGCTCCTACAATGAGCAGTTCTTC.

This clone was seen repeatedly, ten times or more. The chain uses TRBV19 and TRBJ2-7, with D perhaps TRBD2 (5 bases). CDR3 size: 13 residues. Looked up from germline, CDR1 is LNHDA and CDR2 is SQIVND (reference sequence). V was cut by 9 bases and J by 5 bases, with 17 bases left in between. For the CDR3, the DNA is TGTGCCAGCAGTCCTACTAGGCTGCACGAGCAGTACTTC. Translating gives CASSPTRLHEQYF.

The chain employs TRBV7-8 and TRBJ1-5, with D maybe TRBD1 (5 bases). CDR1 is SGHVS and CDR2 is FQNEAQ in the germline V gene. The germline V and J ends were trimmed by 5 bases and 3 bases, with 17 bases remaining between them. This CDR3 contains 16 residues. CDR3 bases: TGTGCCAGCAGCCCCGGGGGTCGGGGGTCCAATCAGCCCCAGCATTTT. Its translation: CASSPGGRGSNQPQHF.

This clone turned up a few times. The chain combines TRBV5-1 with TRBJ1-2, with 8 bases that match TRBD1. The CDR3 consists of 15 residues. Unmatched junction bases numbered 5, after V lost 0 bases and J lost 4 bases. CDR1 and CDR2 from the germline V gene are SGHRS and YFSETQ. The CDR3 region is CASSLVGQGLYGYTF. DNA for the CDR3: TGCGCCAGCAGCTTGGTAGGACAGGGCCTCTATGGCTACACCTTC.

This chain links TRBV7-2 with TRBJ1-5, with no clear D. Trimming pared 5 bases from V and 5 bases from J, leaving 10 bases between. The CDR3 is made up of 13 amino acids. Germline CDR1 is SGHTA and CDR2 is FQGNSA. The CDR3 DNA reads as TGTGCCAGCAGCAACCAACGGGATCAGCCCCAGCATTTT. Translated: CASSNQRDQPQHF. Full variable domain (rest looked up from reference TRBV7-2 and TRBJ1-5): GAGVSQSPSNKVTEKGKDVELRCDPISGHTALYWYRQSLGQGLEFLIYFQGNSAPDKSGLPSDRFSAERTGGSVSTLTIQRTQQEDSAVYLCASSNQRDQPQHFGDGTRLSIL.

The gene calls are TRBV28 and TRBJ1-5; 9 bases align to TRBD1. Germline-derived CDR1 and CDR2 are MDHEN and SYDVKM. V shed 9 bases and J 6 bases; nucleotides not matched to a gene: 3. This CDR3 comprises 12 residues. Written as DNA, the CDR3 is TGTGCCAGTAACAGGGGGCTTCAGCCCCAGCATTTT. Protein: CASNRGLQPQHF.

The gene calls are TRBV27 and TRBJ1-1, with D possibly TRBD1 on 6 matching bases. V lost 7 bases, J lost 4 bases, and 10 bases lay in between. Germline-derived CDR1 and CDR2 are MNHEY and SMNVEV (reference sequence). This CDR3 contains 12 residues. This CDR3 reads CASNSGATEAFF. The CDR3 DNA reads as TGTGCCAGCAATTCAGGGGCCACTGAAGCTTTCTTT.